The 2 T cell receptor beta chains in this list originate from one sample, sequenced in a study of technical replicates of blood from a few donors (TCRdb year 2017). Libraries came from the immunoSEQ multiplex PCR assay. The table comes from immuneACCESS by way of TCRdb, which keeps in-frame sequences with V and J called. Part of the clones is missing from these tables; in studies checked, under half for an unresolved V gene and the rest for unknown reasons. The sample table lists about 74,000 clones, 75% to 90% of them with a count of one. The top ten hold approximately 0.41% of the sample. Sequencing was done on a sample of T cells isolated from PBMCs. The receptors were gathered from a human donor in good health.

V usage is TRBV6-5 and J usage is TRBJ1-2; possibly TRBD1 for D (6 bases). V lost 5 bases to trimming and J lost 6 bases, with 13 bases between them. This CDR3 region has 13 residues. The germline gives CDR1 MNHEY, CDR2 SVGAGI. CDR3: CASSLGQINGYTF. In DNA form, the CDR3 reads TGTGCCAGCAGTCTTGGACAGATAAATGGCTACACCTTC.

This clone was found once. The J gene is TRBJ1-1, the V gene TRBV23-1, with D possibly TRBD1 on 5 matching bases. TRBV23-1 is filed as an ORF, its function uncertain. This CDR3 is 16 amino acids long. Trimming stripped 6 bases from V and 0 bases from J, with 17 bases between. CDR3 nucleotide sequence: TGCGCCAGCAGCGCTTCTGGGACTTATTTGAACACTGAAGCTTTCTTT. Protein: CASSASGTYLNTEAFF.